Reported below is one T cell receptor beta chain. As processed by the authors: By means of reference gene primer amplification, nucleated cell counts were estimated. Generated by immunoSEQ multiplex PCR, the TCRdb table keeps only in-frame clones and is missing some. V and J calls and clone size are copied from that table; D and trimming were computed from the DNA. This table has about 160,000 clones, 70% to 85% appearing once. The CDR3 totals 17 residues. CDR1 SGHTS and CDR2 YDEGEE come from the germline V gene. Trimming at V came to 2 bases and at J to 4 bases, leaving 10 bases not matched to a gene. These data come from a study of blood T cell repertoires in COVID-19.

This receptor was obtained from a man aged 55 to 70 who had recovered from COVID-19. The chain is built from TRBV5-8 and TRBJ1-3, with 9 bases aligning to TRBD1. Sample: peripheral blood. The DNA of the CDR3 is TGTGCCAGCAGCTTTAGTCTACTCGGGACAGGGGGAAACACCATATATTTT. Its translation: CASSFSLLGTGGNTIYF.